This passage covers 2 T cell receptor beta chains from one sample sequenced in a study of T cells in localized non-small cell lung cancer (TCRdb year 2020). Preparation of the library involved the immunoSEQ multiplex PCR assay. TCRdb provides this immuneACCESS table in a form limited to in-frame rearrangements. Some clones are lacking; in checked studies, under half of them reflect an unresolved V gene, and why the rest are absent is not known. The sample has around 41,000 clones on record, roughly 86% of them singletons. The ten biggest clones cover roughly 7.7% of the sample. Sequenced here: peripheral blood, sampled before any cancer treatment. All receptors derive from a woman between 18 and 49 years old with stage III lung adenocarcinoma.

V usage is TRBV5-1 and J usage is TRBJ1-5; D unresolved. The CDR3 loop spans 14 amino acids. V shed 2 bases and J shed 6 bases, with 12 bases lying between them. CDR1 is SGHRS and CDR2 is YFSETQ in the germline V gene. The CDR3 spells CASSFGEGGQPQHF. As DNA, the CDR3 is TGCGCCAGCAGCTTCGGGGAGGGCGGTCAGCCCCAGCATTTT.

The chain has TRBV5-1 and TRBJ1-2; D not resolved. Looked up from germline, CDR1 is SGHRS and CDR2 is YFSETQ. This CDR3 comprises 14 residues. V was shortened by 0 bases and J by 7 bases, with 13 bases between the two germline ends. CDR3 sequence reads: CASSLEEVRSGYTF. As DNA, the CDR3 is TGCGCCAGCAGCTTGGAGGAGGTTAGAAGTGGCTACACCTTC.